This T cell receptor (beta chain) emerged from a study of identical twins (dated by TCRdb to about 2016). At the level of the whole study: To test whether fetal clonotypes persist, this study deep-sequenced TCR alpha and beta repertoires from monozygotic twins, from unrelated adults of various ages, and from cord blood. To rule out contamination, the twin experiments were replicated at different times with different library preparation protocols. Study-wide findings and limitations: In beta out-of-frame sequences, excess twin sharing was weaker, because having fewer shared sequences lowered the signal-to-noise ratio. Zero-insertion analyses could be partly confounded by invariant T cells such as MAIT and iNKT, though diverse VJ usage argued against such confounding for most clonotypes. Out-of-frame TCR alpha sharing in monozygotic twins was systematically underestimated by recombination models, whereas sharing between unrelated individuals was in agreement with the recombination models. Because the same donors could not be followed over many years, the conclusions relied on cross-sectional statistical analysis. Compared with coincidental sharing between unrelated individuals, out-of-frame TCR alpha sequences shared between twins showed an excess of sequences with low generation probability. Fewer insertions were carried by abundant cord blood beta clonotypes, a similar but weaker trend appeared in young adult naive repertoires, and no such trend appeared in memory repertoires.

The receptor library was made with 5' RACE. Sequencing was performed on an Illumina HiSeq 2000. A universal primer binding site was introduced by template switching, and a unique molecular identifier was present in the final cDNA, enabling accurate counting of TCR cDNA molecules. First-strand cDNA for TCR alpha and beta chains was synthesized from specific primers in the conserved constant-segment region. To control for contamination, every cDNA library carried two barcodes: a SMART-Mk sample barcode plus Illumina barcodes. TruSeq adapter sequences along with Illumina sample barcodes were introduced in two successive PCR steps. Sequencing of the TCR alpha and beta cDNA libraries was done on the Illumina HiSeq platform using custom primers. Turning to the authors' computational methods: Raw reads were processed with MiGEC to extract unique molecular identifiers, and MiXCR was used to determine CDR3 positions. For each individual, recombination models were inferred using an EM algorithm with the repgenHMM and IGoR tools. Shared clonotype analysis was performed with the tcR package in R, normalizing sharing by the product of cloneset sizes. Out-of-frame nonproductive sequences were analyzed to study raw recombination free of thymic and clonal selection effects. TCRdb handled the public reads itself, with Q25 trimming in fastp and clone calling in MiXCR, and kept productive beta chains. One record per CDR3 amino acid sequence lists the most common genes and DNA. The V and J calls come from TCRdb's annotation, not from the publication. The sample data list more than 1.5 million distinct CDR3 sequences, and about 31% of these were observed just once. The top ten hold about 0.27% of the sample.

In this sample, this clonotype turned up a few times. Its antigen is unknown. No base qualities exist here, and no much larger clone lies one base off it. Compared with germline, V lacks 4 bases and J lacks 4 bases; bases without a gene match: 4. CDR1 and CDR2 were assigned from the germline V gene as LGHNA and YNFKEQ. The CDR3 sequence holds 14 residues, the cysteine and phenylalanine included. This entry keeps only the CDR3 DNA: 42 bases, framed from base 1. Only healthy Caucasian donors were included. The material sequenced was cord blood. This TCR was recovered from a newborn girl in good health. The chain uses TRBV4-2 and TRBJ1-1; TRBD1 fits 9 bases in the junction. Here the CDR3 is given as CASSRAGQGTEAFF. Read as DNA, the sequence is TGTGCCAGCAGCCGAGCGGGACAGGGCACTGAAGCTTTCTTT.